Following are 14 T cell receptor beta chains from one sample sequenced in a study of robustness of blood B and T cell sequencing. The template for TCR beta quantification was mRNA, not genomic DNA. cDNA synthesis used template switching with a 5' universal priming oligo. Every cDNA molecule received a random 12-nucleotide UMI from the template-switch oligo. From the PCR reads, TCRdb called clonotypes with MiXCR, one entry per CDR3 protein. This table holds roughly 3,300 distinct CDR3 sequences, 56% found once. The sample taken for sequencing was peripheral blood. These receptors were taken from a human donor in good health.

CDR3 residues: CASSEGGGADTQYF. CDR3 bases: TGTGCCAGCAGTGAGGGGGGGGGCGCAGATACGCAGTATTTT. This chain joins TRBV6-1 and TRBJ2-3; D is perhaps TRBD2 (7 bases). CDR3 length: 14 residues. V was pared by 3 bases and J by 4 bases, with 11 bases between. The germline V gene encodes CDR1 MNHNS and CDR2 SASEGT.

The J gene is TRBJ1-4, the V gene TRBV20-1; no clear D. Looked up from germline, CDR1 is DFQATT and CDR2 is SNEGSKA (reference sequence). V was pared by 3 bases and J by 12 bases, with 8 bases between. CDR3 length: 10 residues. The CDR3: CSASSGELFF. Written as DNA, the CDR3 is TGCAGTGCTAGTTCTGGGGAACTGTTTTTT.

This rearrangement joins TRBV11-2 to TRBJ1-2; D may be TRBD1 (6 bases). This CDR3 has 15 amino acids. V lost 4 bases, J lost 5 bases, and 17 bases lay in between. The germline V gene encodes CDR1 SGHAT and CDR2 FQNNGV. CDR3 sequence reads: CASSSRDKGKYGYTF. CDR3 bases: TGTGCCAGCAGCTCCCGGGACAAGGGCAAGTATGGCTACACCTTC.

The table lists this clonotype with a few counts. The rearrangement joins TRBV6-1 to TRBJ2-7, with TRBD2 matching over 7 bases. With V trimmed by 6 bases and J by 5 bases, 10 bases remained unmatched. Looked up from germline, CDR1 is MNHNS and CDR2 is SASEGT. The CDR3 length is 14 residues. Written as DNA, the CDR3 is TGTGCCAGCAGGATGGGACTACGGAGCGACGAGCAGTACTTC. Protein product: CASRMGLRSDEQYF.

The chain uses TRBV10-2 and TRBJ1-3; TRBD1 might be the D (6 bases). Trimming took off 5 bases at V and 2 bases at J, with 10 bases between the two ends. There are 14 residues in the CDR3. Germline V gene lookup returns CDR1 WSHSY and CDR2 SAAADI. The CDR3 bases are TGCGCCAGCAGTTCGGAGGGGGCTGGAAACACCATATATTTT. This translates into CASSSEGAGNTIYF.

The rearrangement links TRBV7-6 to TRBJ1-2, with a weak D call TRBD1 (5 bases). The germline CDR1 and CDR2 sequences are SGHVS and FNYEAQ. The CDR3 loop spans 15 amino acids. Trimming took 1 base from V and 3 from J, leaving 12 bases between them. The CDR3 loop reads CASSLGSGRDYGYTF. CDR3 nucleotide sequence: TGTGCCAGCAGCTTAGGGTCAGGGAGGGACTATGGCTACACCTTC.

J is TRBJ2-3 and V is TRBV6-1; a weak D match, TRBD2 (5 bases). Germline V CDR1 and CDR2: MNHNS, SASEGT. Trimming shortened V by 3 bases and J by 15 bases, and 16 bases separated the two germline ends. The CDR3 totals 12 residues. As DNA, the CDR3 is TGTGCCAGCAGTGACGGACGGGGAGCACCCTATTTT. Its protein product is CASSDGRGAPYF.

This clonotype has only a few counts. For the CDR3, the DNA is TGCGCCAGCAAAAGTTTTAGGGGACGGATCGGGGGCTACACCTTC. This codes for CASKSFRGRIGGYTF. V is TRBV10-1 and J is TRBJ1-2; a weak D match, TRBD1 (5 bases). V was pared by 7 bases and J by 8 bases, with 23 bases between. This CDR3 contains 15 residues. Germline V gene data show CDR1 as WNHNN and CDR2 as SYGVQD (reference sequence).

The chain employs TRBV11-1 and TRBJ1-1; D gene ambiguous. Germline lookup yields CDR1 SGHAT and CDR2 FQDESV (reference sequence). Trimming left V 4 bases short and J 3 bases short, with 9 bases between. This CDR3 is built from 13 residues. CDR3 in amino acids: CASSYGLDTEAFF. The DNA for the CDR3 is TGTGCCAGCAGCTACGGGCTGGACACTGAAGCTTTCTTT.

This chain joins TRBV6-1 and TRBJ1-1; D perhaps matches TRBD1 (5 bases). The CDR3 has 16 residues. The V gene lost 6 bases and the J gene lost 4 bases, with 21 bases spanning the gap. Germline lookup yields CDR1 MNHNS and CDR2 SASEGT. The CDR3 DNA is TGTGCCAGCAGGAGGTCCGGGACCGCCCTGACCACTGAAGCTTTCTTT. Amino acid sequence: CASRRSGTALTTEAFF.

The count of this clonotype is one. V usage is TRBV7-7 and J usage is TRBJ2-5, with D tentatively TRBD2 (6 bases). Per the germline V gene, CDR1 is SSHAT and CDR2 is FNYEAQ (reference sequence). The CDR3 length is 15 residues. Between the trimmed V and J ends, which lost 5 bases and 3 bases, there was a span of 16 bases. The CDR3 here is CASSELGRGEETQYF. In nucleotides, the CDR3 is TGTGCCAGCAGCGAGCTGGGGCGGGGAGAAGAGACCCAGTACTTC.

Only a few counts were recorded for this clonotype. The V and J genes are TRBV19 and TRBJ1-2; D not certain. V lost 3 bases, J lost 8 bases, and 16 bases lay in between. CDR1 is LNHDA and CDR2 is SQIVND in the germline V gene (reference sequence). The CDR3 consists of 14 residues. CDR3 nucleotides: TGTGCCAGTAGTATGCTCCGAGACCTGCGGGGCTACACCTTC. It encodes CASSMLRDLRGYTF.

Judged by abundance, this clonotype is large (0.1 to 1%). V gene TRBV10-3 combines with J gene TRBJ1-2, with D possibly TRBD1 on 5 matching bases. Trimming cost V 3 bases and J 4 bases, with 12 bases left between them. Germline V gene sequence: CDR1 ENHRY, CDR2 SYGVKD. This CDR3 comprises 14 residues. Here the CDR3 reads CAISDSRAAYGYTF. The DNA for the CDR3 is TGTGCCATCAGTGACTCCAGGGCGGCCTATGGCTACACCTTC.

The gene calls are TRBV11-1 and TRBJ2-3, with TRBD1 matching over 8 bases. Trimming removed 5 bases from V and 5 bases from J; junction bases left unmatched: 12. The CDR3 consists of 16 residues. The V gene's germline CDR1 is SGHAT and CDR2 FQDESV (reference sequence). CDR3 protein: CASSPPFRQGLDTQYF. CDR3 sequence (DNA): TGTGCCAGCAGCCCCCCTTTCAGACAGGGGCTAGATACGCAGTATTTT. Looking up the rest from reference TRBV11-1 and TRBJ2-3 gives the full variable domain: EAEVAQSPRYKITEKSQAVAFWCDPISGHATLYWYRQILGQGPELLVQFQDESVVDDSQLPKDRFSAERLKGVDSTLKIQPAELGDSAMYLCASSPPFRQGLDTQYFGPGTRLTVL.